This TCR beta chain originates from a study of cytomegalovirus exposure and HLA in healthy donors listed by TCRdb under 2017. Turning to the overall study: A later analysis indicated that the roughly 120 validation repertoires were generated on the platform also employed for the 700 or so repertoires of the first cohort. Besides the first cohort of around 700 subjects, a separate validation cohort made up of over 100 different subjects was used. To predict cytomegalovirus infection status, the study brought together high-throughput TCR immunosequencing, statistical association of individual TCRs with disease status, and machine learning. The study was designed to test whether signatures of past pathogen exposure could be identified by cataloging public T cell receptors.

General study outcomes and caveats: According to the authors, the approach could potentially be generalized to other disease states and immunological phenotypes. A few of the identified cytomegalovirus-associated TCR beta chains were confirmed in vitro to be specific for cytomegalovirus antigens. In the study, 150 to 200 TCR beta chains were listed as associated with cytomegalovirus. Most TCR sequences were observed very rarely across donors, whereas some public TCRs were present in many individuals. All 120 or so repertoires were used to score co-occurrence in the validation cohort in a later analysis, because that analysis had no HLA typing for the cohort. A later analysis found that TCRs clustered in the first cohort also tended to co-occur in the 130 or so validation repertoires, with 94% of cluster scores above 0. The classifier was reported to diagnose cytomegalovirus status with high specificity and sensitivity in both the original cohort and the validation cohort.

The donors belonged to the validation cohort of under 150 subjects, which was separate from the 666-subject first cohort. About this clone itself: The antigen it binds to is not known. Per-base qualities were not stored, and no clone one base away is much larger.

The CDR3 has 15 amino acids, counting the end cysteine and phenylalanine. Only the CDR3 portion is preserved as DNA: 45 bases, with reading frame beginning at the first base. Trimming removed 6 bases from V and 3 bases from J, leaving 17 bases between the germline ends. From a lookup of the germline V gene, CDR1 and CDR2 are MDHEN and SYDVKM. Library generation was performed with the immunoSEQ multiplex PCR assay. Per the authors' processing: To diagnose cytomegalovirus status from the catalog of TCR beta chain sequences, a statistical classification framework was built. Entries here come from immuneACCESS through TCRdb and include only in-frame sequences with V and J called. Some clones fail to appear in such tables; in the studies checked, an unresolved V gene covers under half of the shortfall, and the cause of the remainder is unknown. That table furnishes V, J and clone size, whereas the DNA furnished D and trimming. The sample includes 200,000 to 300,000 clones, with 90% observed a single time. In total, the top ten clones hold 3% to 3.5% of the sample.

The chain is made from TRBV28 and TRBJ2-5, with a tentative D gene TRBD2 over 6 matching bases. Input material: PBMCs. This sequence originates from a woman in her 30s in good health and CMV-seronegative. The sequence in DNA is TGTGCCAGCAGCCCCTCGGGACTGCTAAAAGAGACCCAGTACTTC. This translates into CASSPSGLLKETQYF.